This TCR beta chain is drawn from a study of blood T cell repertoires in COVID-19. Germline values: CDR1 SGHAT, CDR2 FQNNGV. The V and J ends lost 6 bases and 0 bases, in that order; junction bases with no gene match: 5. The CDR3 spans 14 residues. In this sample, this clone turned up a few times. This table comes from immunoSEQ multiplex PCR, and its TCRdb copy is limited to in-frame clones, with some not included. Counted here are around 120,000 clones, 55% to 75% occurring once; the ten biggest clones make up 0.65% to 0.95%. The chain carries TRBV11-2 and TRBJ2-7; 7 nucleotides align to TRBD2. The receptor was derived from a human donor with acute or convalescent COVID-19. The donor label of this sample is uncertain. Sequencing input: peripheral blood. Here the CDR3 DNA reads TGTGCCAGCAGTGGCTGGGGGGGCTCCTACGAGCAGTACTTC. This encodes CASSGWGGSYEQYF.